This TCR beta chain was captured in a study of blood T cell repertoires in COVID-19. The wider study: The study drew acute and convalescent COVID-19 samples from the United States, Italy and Spain.

In the study's own analysis: Reference gene primer amplification gave estimated nucleated cell counts. The method was immunoSEQ multiplex PCR; TCRdb's version includes in-frame clones alone and lacks a portion of them. V and J calls and clone size are copied from that table; D and trimming were computed from the DNA. The data show more than 300,000 clones, with roughly 91% seen just once and roughly 1.2% held by the top ten. Two negative PCRs, clearance, or symptom resolution characterized the recovered Cohort 3 donors. The specimen was PBMCs or T cells enriched from blood (not recorded which). The sequence derives from a young woman who had recovered from COVID-19.

DNA of the CDR3: TGTGCCAGCAGCTTAGGCGACTCAAACACTGAAGCTTTCTTT. It yields the protein CASSLGDSNTEAFF. The V call is TRBV11-3, the J call TRBJ1-1; D gene unclear. The CDR3 covers 14 residues. Per the germline V gene, CDR1 is SGHNT and CDR2 is YENEEA. Between the trimmed V and J ends, which lost 1 base and 2 bases, there was a span of 8 bases.